One sample yielded the 31 T cell receptor beta chains listed below, sequenced in a study of cytomegalovirus exposure and HLA in healthy donors. TCRdb keeps only in-frame clones here, not all; method: immunoSEQ multiplex PCR. The sample carries fewer than 60,000 clones, roughly 87% recorded once. The material sequenced was PBMCs. The receptors come from a woman aged 18-29 years in good health and CMV-seronegative.

This chain joins TRBV30 and TRBJ1-6; no clear D. Trimming removed 5 bases from V and 0 bases from J, with 14 bases in between. Germline loops: CDR1 GTSNPN, CDR2 SVGIG (reference sequence). The CDR3 contains 16 residues. The CDR3 here is CAWSGGPYSYNSPLHF. CDR3 bases: TGTGCCTGGTCGGGAGGACCTTACTCCTATAATTCACCCCTCCACTTT. Full variable domain (remainder filled in from reference TRBV30 and TRBJ1-6): SQTIHQWPATLVQPVGSPLSLECTVEGTSNPNLYWYRQAAGRGLQLLFYSVGIGQISSEVPQNLSASRPQDRQFILSSKKLLLSDSGFYLCAWSGGPYSYNSPLHFGNGTRLTVT.

The rearrangement joins TRBV6-6 to TRBJ1-1; 7 bases align to TRBD1. V trimming: 5 bases; J trimming: 1 base; junction bases outside the gene matches: 4. CDR3 length: 14 residues. The germline CDR1 and CDR2 sequences are MNHNY and SVGAGI (reference sequence). CDR3 sequence (DNA): TGTGCCAGCAGTGGTCACAGGGGGAACACTGAAGCTTTCTTT. Amino acids: CASSGHRGNTEAFF.

The chain is built from TRBV16 and TRBJ1-3; D might be TRBD1 (5 bases). CDR1 KGHSY and CDR2 FQNENV come from the germline V gene. The CDR3 is 16 amino acids. Trimming pared 2 bases from V and 1 base from J, leaving 12 bases between. The DNA for the CDR3 is TGTGCCAGCAGCCAAGGGAATCAGGGATCTGGAAACACCATATATTTT. It translates to CASSQGNQGSGNTIYF.

This CDR3 is CASSSQGPGYQETQYF. The CDR3 DNA reads TGTGCCAGCAGTTCACAGGGACCGGGGTACCAAGAGACCCAGTACTTC. The genes are TRBV27 and TRBJ2-5, with D possibly TRBD1 on 6 matching bases. V lost 4 bases, J lost 0 bases, and 15 bases lay in between. Germline-derived CDR1 and CDR2 are MNHEY and SMNVEV (reference sequence). The CDR3 extends over 16 amino acids.

This clone showed up just once. The V and J genes are TRBV19 and TRBJ1-5, with 7 nucleotides matching TRBD1. The trim removed 2 bases at V and 5 bases at J, leaving 6 bases unmatched. The CDR3 length is 15 residues. CDR1 is LNHDA and CDR2 is SQIVND in the germline V gene (reference sequence). The DNA of the CDR3 is TGTGCCAGTAGTATAATGACAGGGCCTTATCAGCCCCAGCATTTT. This translates into CASSIMTGPYQPQHF.

This clone has only a few counts. This chain connects TRBV9 to TRBJ1-6; D gene ambiguous. Germline loops: CDR1 SGDLS, CDR2 YYNGEE. The CDR3 has 16 residues. The V end was cut by 4 bases, the J end by 2 bases, with 13 bases between. DNA of the CDR3: TGTGCCAGCAGCCCCGGCGGGAAAACCTATAATTCACCCCTCCACTTT. Translated, it gives CASSPGGKTYNSPLHF.

The rearrangement links TRBV4-2 to TRBJ2-7; TRBD2 agrees at 11 bases. V lost 4 bases and J lost 2; bases outside the gene matches: 13. The CDR3 loop spans 18 amino acids. CDR1 is LGHNA and CDR2 is YNFKEQ in the germline V gene. The CDR3 here is CASSLSGTSGDPPYEQYF. The CDR3 coding sequence is TGTGCCAGCAGCCTTTCCGGGACTAGCGGAGACCCACCCTACGAGCAGTACTTC.

The genes are TRBV13 and TRBJ2-3, with 9 nucleotides matching TRBD2. The CDR3 has 17 amino acids. Per germline, CDR1 PRHDT and CDR2 FYEKMQ (reference sequence). Trimming at V came to 5 bases and at J to 5 bases, leaving 14 bases not matched to a gene. CDR3 loop: CASSPGGSGSMGDTQYF. In nucleotides, the CDR3 is TGTGCCAGCAGCCCAGGGGGTAGCGGGAGTATGGGAGATACGCAGTATTTT.

V usage is TRBV9 and J usage is TRBJ1-4, with TRBD1 as a possible D gene (6 bases). This CDR3 is built from 14 residues. Per germline, CDR1 SGDLS and CDR2 YYNGEE. The V and J ends lost 0 bases and 8 bases respectively, with 11 bases between them. The CDR3 DNA is TGTGCCAGCAGCGTAGGCACAGGGACAGAAAAACTGTTTTTT. Protein sequence: CASSVGTGTEKLFF. Full variable domain (outside the CDR3, taken from reference TRBV9 and TRBJ1-4): DSGVTQTPKHLITATGQRVTLRCSPRSGDLSVYWYQQSLDQGLQFLIQYYNGEERAKGNILERFSAQQFPDLHSELNLSSLELGDSALYFCASSVGTGTEKLFFGSGTQLSVL.

This sequence joins TRBV5-1 and TRBJ2-5, with a weak D call TRBD2 (6 bases). This CDR3 is built from 15 residues. Germline CDR1 SGHRS, CDR2 YFSETQ. Trimming removed 0 bases from V and 1 base from J, with 10 bases in between. DNA of the CDR3: TGCGCCAGCAGCTTGGGGGAGGTGAGCCAAGAGACCCAGTACTTC. It encodes CASSLGEVSQETQYF.

The chain is built from TRBV30 and TRBJ2-1; 10 bases line up with TRBD1. J lost 10 bases, V lost 6 bases, and 9 bases had no gene match. The CDR3 sequence is 13 residues long. Germline V CDR1 and CDR2: GTSNPN, SVGIG (reference sequence). CDR3 coding DNA: TGTGCCTGCCGACAGGGGGCGGCCCGCGAGCAGTTCTTC. Translated: CACRQGAAREQFF.

V is TRBV30 and J is TRBJ1-4, with D hard to call. The CDR3 contains 14 residues. Between the trimmed V and J ends, which lost 2 bases and 3 bases, there was a span of 10 bases. Germline CDR1 is GTSNPN and CDR2 is SVGIG (reference sequence). The CDR3 bases are TGTGCCTGGAGTACCGTCCCGGCTAATGAAAAACTGTTTTTT. As protein: CAWSTVPANEKLFF.

The V and J genes are TRBV28 and TRBJ1-5; D may be TRBD1 (5 bases). CDR3 length equals 15 residues. Trimming left V 6 bases short and J 5 bases short, with 17 bases between. The germline gives CDR1 MDHEN, CDR2 SYDVKM. This chain's CDR3 is CASRQRTISDQPQHF. CDR3 DNA: TGTGCCAGCAGACAACGGACAATTTCCGATCAGCCCCAGCATTTT.

The genes are TRBV9 and TRBJ1-2; TRBD1 aligns across 10 bases. In germline, CDR1 is SGDLS, CDR2 YYNGEE. There are 13 residues in the CDR3. The V and J ends lost 4 bases and 8 bases, in that order; junction bases with no gene match: 5. The CDR3 DNA is TGTGCCAGCAGCACGACAGGGGGCAGGGGCTACACCTTC. This encodes CASSTTGGRGYTF. Filled out from reference TRBV9 and TRBJ1-2, the complete variable domain reads DSGVTQTPKHLITATGQRVTLRCSPRSGDLSVYWYQQSLDQGLQFLIQYYNGEERAKGNILERFSAQQFPDLHSELNLSSLELGDSALYFCASSTTGGRGYTFGSGTRLTVV.

CDR3 DNA: TGTGCCAGCAGTTTATTCGTAGGCAGCGACTCCACCTACGAGCAGTACTTC. Amino acid sequence: CASSLFVGSDSTYEQYF. The rearrangement links TRBV27 to TRBJ2-7; no clear D. This CDR3 contains 17 residues. CDR1 is MNHEY, CDR2 SMNVEV, per germline (reference sequence). V lost 1 base and J 2 bases, leaving 18 bases between the germline ends.

The rearrangement links TRBV5-1 to TRBJ1-2; TRBD1 agrees at 9 bases. The CDR3 spans 14 residues. Germline-derived CDR1 and CDR2 are SGHRS and YFSETQ. Trimming at V came to 0 bases and at J to 6 bases, leaving 3 bases not matched to a gene. The CDR3 bases are TGCGCCAGCAGCTTGGCGGACAGGGGAAATGGCTACACCTTC. It codes for CASSLADRGNGYTF.

The rearrangement links TRBV5-1 to TRBJ2-3, with 13 bases matching TRBD2. CDR1 is SGHRS, CDR2 YFSETQ, per germline. J was trimmed by 0 bases and V by 0 bases; bases with no gene match: 4. The CDR3 spans 18 residues. The CDR3 nucleotides read TGCGCCAGCAGCTTGGGACTAGCGGGAGGTAAAAGCACAGATACGCAGTATTTT. Translated, it gives CASSLGLAGGKSTDTQYF.

The chain has TRBV7-2 and TRBJ2-1; 12 bases map to TRBD2. Germline CDR1 and CDR2: SGHTA and FQGNSA. V lost 2 bases, J lost 9 bases, and 5 bases stayed unmatched. CDR3 size: 15 residues. The CDR3 DNA follows: TGTGCCAGCAGCTTAACCCCACTAGCGGGAGGTGAGCAGTTCTTC. This encodes CASSLTPLAGGEQFF.

This clone was picked up one time. V and J are TRBV9 and TRBJ2-2, with 8 bases identical to TRBD2. Trimming at V came to 6 bases and at J to 6 bases, leaving 10 bases not matched to a gene. The CDR3 is 15 amino acids. Germline-derived CDR1 and CDR2 are SGDLS and YYNGEE. The CDR3 nucleotides are TGTGCCAGCAACAGACAAAGCGGGAGACCCGGGGAGCTGTTTTTT. It codes for CASNRQSGRPGELFF.

The J gene is TRBJ1-2, the V gene TRBV6-5; 10 positions match TRBD1. V trimming: 5 bases; J trimming: 5 bases; junction bases outside the gene matches: 8. Germline assignment: CDR1 MNHEY and CDR2 SVGAGI. The CDR3 is made up of 15 amino acids. In nucleotides, the CDR3 is TGTGCCAGCAGTCGGACAGGGGGAGTTGGTTATGGCTACACCTTC. Protein product: CASSRTGGVGYGYTF.

The chain recombines TRBV7-6 with TRBJ1-4, with D maybe TRBD1 (6 bases). CDR3 size: 14 residues. V lost 5 bases and J lost 5, with 12 bases in between. Germline V CDR1 and CDR2: SGHVS, FNYEAQ. CDR3 in DNA: TGTGCCAGCAGCCTGAGACAGGACAATGAAAAACTGTTTTTT. Encoded protein: CASSLRQDNEKLFF. The variable domain in full, completed from reference TRBV7-6 and TRBJ1-4, reads GAGVSQSPRYKVTKRGQDVALRCDPISGHVSLYWYRQALGQGPEFLTYFNYEAQQDKSGLPNDRFSAERPEGSISTLTIQRTEQRDSAMYRCASSLRQDNEKLFFGSGTQLSVL.

The V gene is TRBV6-5, the J gene TRBJ1-1; D call uncertain. Germline loops: CDR1 MNHEY, CDR2 SVGAGI. This CDR3 contains 13 residues. V was trimmed by 6 bases and J by 3 bases, leaving 11 bases between them. CDR3 nucleotides: TGTGCCAGCAGATACGGACTGGACACTGAAGCTTTCTTT. Encoded protein: CASRYGLDTEAFF.

The chain has TRBV28 and TRBJ2-7, with 13 bases lining up with TRBD2. V trimming: 2 bases; J trimming: 2 bases; junction bases outside the gene matches: 12. The CDR3 covers 19 residues. Germline CDR1 and CDR2: MDHEN and SYDVKM. The CDR3 DNA follows: TGTGCCAGCAGTTTACGAATCGGACTAGCGGGAGAATTCACCTACGAGCAGTACTTC. Its translation: CASSLRIGLAGEFTYEQYF.

The rearrangement links TRBV18 to TRBJ2-1, with TRBD1 identical over 8 bases. The CDR3 is 14 amino acids. Per germline, CDR1 KGHSH and CDR2 LQKENI. V dropped 2 bases and J dropped 6; count of bases not matched to a gene: 3. Written as DNA, the CDR3 is TGTGCCAGCTCACCAGGGACAGGTGGCAATGAGCAGTTCTTC. This translates into CASSPGTGGNEQFF.

V is TRBV5-1 and J is TRBJ1-2, with a tentative D call TRBD1 (5 bases). This CDR3 contains 16 residues. The V gene lost 4 bases and the J gene lost 1 base, with 17 bases spanning the gap. Germline assignment: CDR1 SGHRS and CDR2 YFSETQ. The CDR3 protein is CASSLRQQDLNYGYTF. CDR3 sequence (DNA): TGCGCCAGCAGCCTCCGCCAACAGGACCTTAACTATGGCTACACCTTC.

J is TRBJ2-2 and V is TRBV7-2; 8 bases align to TRBD2. Unmatched junction bases numbered 5, after V lost 3 bases and J lost 8 bases. The CDR3 is made up of 14 amino acids. Germline loops: CDR1 SGHTA, CDR2 FQGNSA. The CDR3 loop reads CASSFGLAPGELFF. The CDR3 region has the DNA TGTGCCAGCAGCTTCGGACTAGCCCCAGGGGAGCTGTTTTTT.

This clone appeared a single time. The gene calls are TRBV7-8 and TRBJ1-5, with TRBD1 as a possible D gene (5 bases). This CDR3 contains 13 residues. In germline, CDR1 is SGHVS, CDR2 FQNEAQ. V was shortened by 10 bases and J by 2 bases, with 12 bases between the two germline ends. The CDR3 DNA reads as TGTGCCACCCGAGGAGGGGGCAATCAGCCCCAGCATTTT. It translates to CATRGGGNQPQHF.

The chain carries TRBV30 and TRBJ1-5; perhaps TRBD1 as D (6 bases). Trimming removed 0 bases from V and 2 bases from J, with 8 bases in between. CDR3 length equals 14 residues. Germline CDR1 is GTSNPN and CDR2 is SVGIG (reference sequence). This chain's CDR3 is CAWSVTGGNQPQHF. CDR3 DNA sequence: TGTGCCTGGAGTGTGACAGGAGGCAATCAGCCCCAGCATTTT.

In its sample, this clone was seen a few times. The CDR3 DNA is TGTGCCAGCTCCAAGGACAGGGTGCAAGAGACCCAGTACTTC. This codes for CASSKDRVQETQYF. The chain is built from TRBV6-1 and TRBJ2-5; 8 bases map to TRBD1. The germline V gene has CDR1 MNHNS and CDR2 SASEGT. This CDR3 comprises 14 residues. The V segment lost 8 bases and the J segment 2 bases; nucleotides outside the gene matches: 7.

The CDR3 DNA is TGTGCCAGCTCACCTAGCTCGGTTACCTACGAGCAGTACTTC. The encoded protein is CASSPSSVTYEQYF. J is TRBJ2-7 and V is TRBV18; D gene uncertain. The CDR3 extends over 14 amino acids. V was clipped by 3 bases and J by 2 bases, with 11 bases between them. CDR1 is KGHSH, CDR2 LQKENI, per germline.

This chain uses TRBV5-5 with TRBJ2-3, with a weak D call TRBD2 (6 bases). The CDR3 is 15 residues long. CDR1 is SGHKS and CDR2 is YYEKEE in the germline V gene (reference sequence). Trimming removed 1 base from V and 4 bases from J, with 13 bases in between. The DNA for the CDR3 is TGTGCCAGCAGCTTGACAGGTTCGGGAGCAGATACGCAGTATTTT. Amino acid sequence: CASSLTGSGADTQYF.